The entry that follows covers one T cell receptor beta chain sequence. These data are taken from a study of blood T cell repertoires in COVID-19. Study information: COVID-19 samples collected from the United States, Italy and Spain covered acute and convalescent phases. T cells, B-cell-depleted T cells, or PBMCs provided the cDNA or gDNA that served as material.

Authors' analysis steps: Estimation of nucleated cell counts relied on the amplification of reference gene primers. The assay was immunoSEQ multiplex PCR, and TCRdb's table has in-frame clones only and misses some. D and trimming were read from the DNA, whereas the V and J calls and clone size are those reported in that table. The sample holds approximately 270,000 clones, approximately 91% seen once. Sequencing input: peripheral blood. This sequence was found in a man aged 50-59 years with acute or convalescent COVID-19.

Here the CDR3 DNA reads TGTGCCAGCTCACCACCGTCCAGGGGGCCCGACACCGGGGAGCTGTTTTTT. Encoded protein: CASSPPSRGPDTGELFF. This chain uses TRBV18 with TRBJ2-2; 8 bases fit TRBD1. J lost 3 bases, V lost 0 bases, and 6 bases had no gene match. From germline, CDR1 is KGHSH and CDR2 LQKENI. The CDR3 length is 17 residues. Filled out from reference TRBV18 and TRBJ2-2, the complete variable domain reads NAGVMQNPRHLVRRRGQEARLRCSPMKGHSHVYWYRQLPEEGLKFMVYLQKENIIDESGMPKERFSAEFPKEGPSILRIQQVVRGDSAAYFCASSPPSRGPDTGELFFGEGSRLTVL.